Given below is one T cell receptor beta chain in context. The antigen is not known. Random hexamers were used to reverse transcribe the RNA input (0.5 to 1 ug). In TCRdb, the immunoSEQ multiplex PCR reads were re-called with MiXCR into one record per CDR3 protein. The sample has roughly 190,000 distinct CDR3 sequences; around 96% are singletons. This specimen comes from a study of CD8 T cells in Susac syndrome. Whole-study results and caveats: Acknowledgment was made by the study that its TCR sequencing and HLA analysis involved a relatively small number of individuals.

The control participants were healthy donors, and these controls were matched with respect to both age and sex. Negative isolation was used for CD8+ and CD4+ T cells, and FACS enrichment was applied to TEMRA cells. V lost 5 bases and J 2 bases, leaving 11 bases between the germline ends. The CDR3 runs 14 residues. Germline values: CDR1 SGHTA, CDR2 FQGTGA. The sequenced sample was CD4+ T cells from PBMCs. This clonotype was obtained from a human donor in good health. The V gene is TRBV7-3, the J gene TRBJ2-3; no clear D gene. The CDR3 sequence: CASSHGKYTDTQYF. The CDR3 region has the DNA TGTGCCAGCAGCCACGGAAAATACACAGATACGCAGTATTTT.